The present entry profiles one T cell receptor beta chain with its context. Participant-reported clinical history was the basis for cohort assignment. Repertoires were generated with immunoSEQ multiplex PCR, while TCRdb's copy carries only in-frame clones and drops some. The data contain 250,000 or so clones, more than 70% of them singletons. V lost 5 bases to trimming and J lost 8 bases; unmatched junction nucleotides: 11. Germline lookup yields CDR1 SGHTA and CDR2 FQGTGA. The CDR3 length is 15 residues. The sample originates from a study of blood T cell repertoires in COVID-19. This sequence joins TRBV7-3 and TRBJ1-2; 10 bases align to TRBD1. Sequenced material: PBMCs or T cells enriched from blood (not recorded which). The TCR originated in a woman aged 50 to 65 who had recovered from COVID-19. CDR3 sequence (DNA): TGTGCCAGCAGCGTTAACTCCGGGACAGGGGACGGCTACACCTTC. Encoded protein: CASSVNSGTGDGYTF.